This T cell receptor beta chain came from a study of CD8 T cells in ankylosing spondylitis (dated by TCRdb to the late 2010s). At the level of the whole study: T cell receptor beta repertoires were profiled in healthy donors and ankylosing spondylitis patients so that disease-linked TCR variants could be found. In total, the full study cohort was made up of roughly 110 healthy donors and 25 ankylosing spondylitis patients. Peripheral blood was sampled, and synovial fluid was additionally collected from ankylosing spondylitis patients. The investigation overall reported the following: The disease-linked clones had a CD8+ phenotype and were found at relatively low frequencies in peripheral blood. Blood from ankylosing spondylitis patients appeared to be characterized by a TCR beta motif made up of several highly homologous amino acid variants. Some of the motif variants had been reported before in the synovial fluid and blood of reactive arthritis patients, a finding that suggests common disease-initiation mechanisms. The disease-linked clones were reported to be significantly enriched in matched synovial fluid samples from ankylosing spondylitis patients.

The sequencing machine was an Illumina HiSeq 2500. Quantitative 5'-RACE with molecular barcodes was used to prepare TCR beta libraries. Regarding the original processing steps: A new computational method based on a probabilistic model of VDJ rearrangement was used to identify disease-linked TCR variants. Clones were called with MiXCR by TCRdb after fastp trimmed the public reads at Q25, and only in-frame beta chains were retained. Merged by CDR3 protein, the rows form single entries marked with the most common genes and DNA. Clone size and V and J calls follow TCRdb, not the original study. The sample has about 35,000 distinct CDR3 sequences on record, about 3% of them singletons. The ten most abundant clones make up around 2.8% of the sample. There are 16 amino acids in the CDR3, from cysteine to phenylalanine inclusive. CDR3 DNA only is kept here, 48 bases in frame from base 1. The germline V gene sets CDR1 to SGDLS and CDR2 to YYNGEE. V is cut back by 3 bases and J by 8 bases, with 6 bases in the junction unmatched.

This clonotype was counted many times. This clone's antigen is unknown. Base qualities were left out, and no much larger clone turns up one base away. Recombination joined TRBV9 with TRBJ2-1, with 15 central nucleotides matching TRBD2. The TCR sequence derives from a male donor with ankylosing spondylitis or in good health (not recorded which). Sequencing was carried out using blood, either unsorted or a sorted T cell fraction (not recorded which). For the CDR3, the sequence is CASSAGLAGGRDEQFF. The nucleotides read TGTGCCAGCAGCGCCGGACTAGCGGGGGGGCGGGATGAGCAGTTCTTC.